The present entry profiles one TCR beta chain with its context. The antigen is unknown. This same CDR3 is encoded by further DNA sequences in the sample. During colonoscopy, one to two rectal pinch biopsies were collected. Controls had colonoscopy for suspected IBD, with normal endoscopy and no IBD the following year. These data come from a study of pediatric ulcerative colitis. Study observations and caveats: Total lymphocyte DNA, not sorted subsets, was the template. Compared with controls, ulcerative colitis showed greater blood-rectum clone sharing.

The length of the CDR3 is 13 residues. The junction had 1 base not matched to a gene; V was cut back by 2 bases and J by 5 bases. In germline, CDR1 is MGHRA, CDR2 YSYEKL. Sequencing was at survey level. Data came from immunoSEQ multiplex PCR; TCRdb stores just in-frame clones and leaves some out. The table lists more than 9,000 clones, 80% to 90% of them singletons. The specimen sequenced was gut tissue. V and J are TRBV4-1 and TRBJ2-7, with 9 bases aligning to TRBD1. This TCR was recovered from a girl aged 10-17 years who was a control in a study of pediatric ulcerative colitis. CDR3 amino acids: CASSQRTGDEQYF. As DNA, the CDR3 is TGCGCCAGCAGCCAAAGGACAGGGGACGAGCAGTACTTC.